This T cell receptor beta chain emerged from a study of cytomegalovirus exposure and HLA in healthy donors. Study-wide points: The authors later linked a missense DCLRE1C variant to TCR beta V- and J-gene trimming.

The CDR3 is made up of 16 amino acids. CDR1 is LGHNA, CDR2 YSLEER, per germline. V lost 3 bases and J lost 0; bases outside the gene matches: 6. In regard to this clone: What it binds is unknown.

Primers: 60 Vbeta forward and 13 Jbeta reverse. Some clones are missing from TCRdb's copy, which holds only in-frame ones; the method was immunoSEQ multiplex PCR. There are about 180,000 clones in the sample; about 80% occur only once, and approximately 1.5% lies in the top ten. The rearrangement uses TRBV4-3 and TRBJ1-1; TRBD1 matches 8 bases. This receptor was identified in a man in his forties or fifties in good health and CMV-seronegative. Sequenced material: PBMCs. The chain's CDR3 is CASSHRGPNMNTEAFF. CDR3 bases: TGCGCCAGCAGCCACAGGGGGCCGAACATGAACACTGAAGCTTTCTTT.